The 20 T cell receptor beta chains reported below all come from one sample, sequenced in a study of cytomegalovirus exposure and HLA in healthy donors. Primers included in the PCR were 60 Vbeta and 13 Jbeta primers. Using immunoSEQ multiplex PCR, the repertoire was profiled, and TCRdb retains in-frame clones only, with some absent. This table has approximately 150,000 clones, around 80% appearing once. The sequencing input was PBMCs. The receptors here all came from a woman aged 25 to 39 in good health and CMV-seropositive.

The V gene is TRBV4-2, the J gene TRBJ2-2, with 9 bases fitting TRBD1. V was clipped by 8 bases and J by 3 bases; unmatched bases: 7. The CDR3 is 15 residues long. Germline V lookup: CDR1 LGHNA, CDR2 YNFKEQ. CDR3 in DNA: TGTGCCAGCCGACCGGGACAGGGCTACACCGGGGAGCTGTTTTTT. Translated, it gives CASRPGQGYTGELFF.

The V gene is TRBV19, the J gene TRBJ1-1, with D perhaps TRBD1 (5 bases). Germline V gives CDR1 LNHDA, CDR2 SQIVND (reference sequence). CDR3 size: 14 residues. The ends were cut back, 8 bases at V and 5 bases at J, with 18 bases in the middle. The CDR3 DNA reads TGTGCCAGTTCCAAGGCAGGGATCGGAACTGAAGCTTTCTTT. It is translated as CASSKAGIGTEAFF.

The V and J genes are TRBV7-6 and TRBJ1-2; 11 bases agree with TRBD1. The CDR3 length is 15 residues. Unmatched junction bases numbered 4, after V lost 4 bases and J lost 3 bases. Germline CDR1 and CDR2: SGHVS and FNYEAQ. The CDR3 DNA follows: TGTGCCAGCAGCTCCGGACAGGGGGCAGACTATGGCTACACCTTC. Translation: CASSSGQGADYGYTF.

The chain employs TRBV6-1 and TRBJ1-6; D call uncertain. CDR1 is MNHNS, CDR2 SASEGT, per germline. The CDR3 totals 14 residues. Trimming removed 6 bases from V and 10 bases from J, with 16 bases in between. As DNA, the CDR3 is TGTGCCAGCAGGGAGCTCCTTGGTTACTCACCCCTCCACTTT. It yields the protein CASRELLGYSPLHF.

This chain connects TRBV11-2 to TRBJ1-1, with 8 bases aligning to TRBD1. Per the germline V gene, CDR1 is SGHAT and CDR2 is FQNNGV. This CDR3 is 14 amino acids long. V shed 3 bases, J shed 5 bases, and the junction held 5 bases outside the gene matches. Here the CDR3 DNA reads TGTGCCAGCAGCTTTAGGACAGGGCGGACTGAAGCTTTCTTT. Protein: CASSFRTGRTEAFF.

A single count supports this clone. The V and J genes are TRBV6-1 and TRBJ1-2; a possible D gene is TRBD1 (6 bases). V was shortened by 2 bases and J by 5 bases, with 18 bases between the two germline ends. The germline gives CDR1 MNHNS, CDR2 SASEGT. The CDR3 has 16 amino acids. Here the CDR3 DNA reads TGTGCCAGCAGTGAATGGGGCAGACAGGCGATGTATGGCTACACCTTC. This gives the protein CASSEWGRQAMYGYTF.

This clone was seen once. The gene calls are TRBV19 and TRBJ1-1; tentative D call: TRBD1 (6 bases). V lost 7 bases and J 5 bases, leaving 20 bases between the germline ends. The CDR3 has 15 amino acids. CDR1 LNHDA and CDR2 SQIVND come from the germline V gene (reference sequence). The CDR3 nucleotides read TGTGCCAGTAAACCCTCGGGAGGGGGGGAGACTGAAGCTTTCTTT. This encodes CASKPSGGGETEAFF.

The J gene is TRBJ2-3, the V gene TRBV5-4; TRBD1 aligns across 7 bases. CDR1 SGHNT and CDR2 YYREEE come from the germline V gene (reference sequence). Trimming cost V 4 bases and J 3 bases; bases outside gene matches: 2. This CDR3 is built from 13 residues. The CDR3 sequence is CASSQDRTDTQYF. CDR3 bases: TGTGCCAGCAGCCAGGACAGGACAGATACGCAGTATTTT. Complete variable domain (other parts from reference TRBV5-4 and TRBJ2-3): ETGVTQSPTHLIKTRGQQVTLRCSSQSGHNTVSWYQQALGQGPQFIFQYYREEENGRGNFPPRFSGLQFPNYSSELNVNALELDDSALYLCASSQDRTDTQYFGPGTRLTVL.

This clone was recorded once. The chain uses TRBV27 and TRBJ1-5; D may be TRBD1 (5 bases). CDR3 size: 14 residues. V lost 6 bases, J lost 3 bases, and 12 bases lay in between. CDR1 and CDR2 (germline): MNHEY, SMNVEV (reference sequence). CDR3 amino acids: CASSLGGTNQPQHF. The DNA of the CDR3 is TGTGCCAGCAGCCTGGGGGGGACCAATCAGCCCCAGCATTTT.

The chain links TRBV18 to TRBJ2-2; 7 positions match TRBD1. J lost 7 bases, V lost 3 bases, and 8 bases had no gene match. The germline V gene has CDR1 KGHSH and CDR2 LQKENI. The CDR3 length is 15 residues. This CDR3 is CASSPTQGYIGELFF. The CDR3 DNA reads TGTGCCAGCTCACCGACACAGGGGTATATCGGGGAGCTGTTTTTT.

The CDR3 DNA is TGTGCCAGTCGGACAGGGAGCTCCTACGAGCAGTACTTC. Translated: CASRTGSSYEQYF. This rearrangement joins TRBV6-5 to TRBJ2-7; 8 nucleotides line up with TRBD1. The CDR3 is 13 residues long. Germline lookup yields CDR1 MNHEY and CDR2 SVGAGI. The V and J ends lost 9 bases and 0 bases, in that order; junction bases with no gene match: 4.

The chain uses TRBV29-1 and TRBJ2-3; TRBD2 agrees at 7 bases. The CDR3 runs 14 residues. CDR1 is SQVTM, CDR2 ANQGSEA, per germline. V was clipped by 1 base and J by 0 bases; unmatched bases: 1. CDR3: CSVEGRGSTDTQYF. Here the CDR3 DNA reads TGCAGCGTTGAAGGGCGGGGGAGCACAGATACGCAGTATTTT.

The chain couples TRBV7-9 to TRBJ1-1; 9 bases line up with TRBD1. The germline CDR1 and CDR2 sequences are SEHNR and FQNEAQ (reference sequence). With V trimmed by 2 bases and J by 3 bases, 7 bases remained unmatched. This CDR3 comprises 16 residues. The CDR3 protein is CASSLWGTGRHTEAFF. Written as DNA, the CDR3 is TGTGCCAGCAGCTTATGGGGGACAGGGCGTCACACTGAAGCTTTCTTT.

The chain carries TRBV20-1 and TRBJ1-5; TRBD1 aligns across 8 bases. Germline assignment: CDR1 DFQATT and CDR2 SNEGSKA (reference sequence). CDR3 length: 11 amino acids. The CDR3 loop is CPRDRLLSKHF. The CDR3 DNA reads as TGCCCAAGGGACAGGCTTTTGTCGAAGCATTTT.

The gene calls are TRBV7-2 and TRBJ2-7, with 8 bases aligning to TRBD1. Germline CDR1 SGHTA, CDR2 FQGNSA. The CDR3 is 12 residues long. V lost 4 bases, J lost 6 bases, and 2 bases stayed unmatched. CDR3 nucleotides: TGTGCCAGCAGCTCGGACAGGGTCGAGCAGTACTTC. Its protein is CASSSDRVEQYF.

This clone came up once. The chain uses TRBV5-5 and TRBJ1-2, with D perhaps matching TRBD1 (6 bases). V lost 1 base and J lost 4, with 14 bases in between. There are 15 residues in the CDR3. Germline CDR1 reads SGHKS; CDR2 reads YYEKEE (reference sequence). The CDR3 coding sequence is TGTGCCAGCAGCTTGTCCTTTGGACAGACCTATGGCTACACCTTC. Protein: CASSLSFGQTYGYTF.

This sequence joins TRBV10-3 and TRBJ1-3; 9 nucleotides align to TRBD1. J was trimmed by 0 bases and V by 0 bases; bases with no gene match: 3. From germline, CDR1 is ENHRY and CDR2 SYGVKD. The CDR3 covers 17 residues. CDR3 sequence (DNA): TGTGCCATCAGTGAGTCGGGACAGGGTAACTCTGGAAACACCATATATTTT. Its translation is CAISESGQGNSGNTIYF.

This clone was observed a few times. The genes are TRBV7-3 and TRBJ1-6; D not certain. Trimming removed 3 bases at V and 7 bases at J, with 7 bases between. This CDR3 has 13 residues. Germline-derived CDR1 and CDR2 are SGHTA and FQGTGA. CDR3 DNA: TGTGCCAGCAGCTTCGACGGGAATTCACCCCTCCACTTT. Translating it yields CASSFDGNSPLHF.

V and J are TRBV7-7 and TRBJ2-2, with TRBD2 identical over 16 bases. There are 16 residues in the CDR3. Germline V gene sequence: CDR1 SSHAT, CDR2 FNYEAQ (reference sequence). Trimming took 3 bases from V and 5 from J; bases not matched to a gene: 0. CDR3 sequence (DNA): TGTGCCAGCAGCTTGGGACTAGCGGGGGGGACCGGGGAGCTGTTTTTT. Its translation: CASSLGLAGGTGELFF.

This sequence joins TRBV27 and TRBJ1-6, with 7 bases fitting TRBD1. Germline V gives CDR1 MNHEY, CDR2 SMNVEV (reference sequence). The CDR3 loop spans 15 amino acids. Trimming at V came to 6 bases and at J to 7 bases, leaving 9 bases not matched to a gene. The CDR3 sequence: CASSFVRGPNSPLHF. DNA for the CDR3: TGTGCCAGCAGCTTCGTGAGGGGGCCAAATTCACCCCTCCACTTT.